One and the same sample provided the 23 T cell receptor beta chains below, sequenced in a study of early T cells in non-severe SARS-CoV-2 infection. MiXCR was run by TCRdb on the 5' RACE reads, yielding one entry per CDR3 protein. Seen here are roughly 99,000 distinct CDR3 sequences, 8.5% to 14% observed once, and the top ten hold under 9%. The sample comprised whole blood. These receptors came from an adult who was a healthcare worker with PCR-confirmed SARS-CoV-2 infection or an uninfected control (not recorded which).

A few counts support this clonotype. The chain recombines TRBV6-2 or TRBV6-3 with TRBJ2-6; no clear D. Germline CDR1 reads MNHEY; CDR2 reads SVGEGT. CDR3 length: 15 amino acids. V was pared by 6 bases and J by 0 bases, with 9 bases between. The CDR3 is CASSRDGSGANVLTF. CDR3 coding DNA: TGTGCCAGCAGCCGTGACGGCTCTGGGGCCAACGTCCTGACTTTC.

There are many counts of this clonotype. The V and J genes are TRBV28 and TRBJ2-3, with a tentative D call TRBD2 (6 bases). V lost 1 base and J lost 2, with 10 bases in between. The CDR3 consists of 15 residues. Germline V CDR1 and CDR2: MDHEN, SYDVKM. CDR3 in DNA: TGTGCCAGCAGTTTATCTCCGGGAGTCACAGATACGCAGTATTTT. Protein product: CASSLSPGVTDTQYF.

A few counts support this clonotype. The CDR3 sequence: CSVRPSQETQYF. In nucleotides, the CDR3 is TGCAGCGTGCGACCTAGCCAAGAGACCCAGTACTTC. The chain employs TRBV29-1 and TRBJ2-5; D gene ambiguous. Germline loops: CDR1 SQVTM, CDR2 ANQGSEA. This CDR3 spans 12 amino acids. Trimming stripped 6 bases from V and 1 base from J, with 9 bases between.

This clonotype was seen ten or more times. The chain is built from TRBV2 and TRBJ2-7; D remains unclear. V was trimmed by 6 bases and J by 5 bases, leaving 5 bases between them. The length of the CDR3 is 10 residues. CDR1 and CDR2 (germline): SNHLY, FYNNEI. The CDR3 loop is CASRHNEQYF. The CDR3 bases are TGTGCCAGCAGACATAACGAGCAGTACTTC.

This clonotype was seen only a few times. The chain uses TRBV5-5 and TRBJ2-7; 9 nucleotides match TRBD1. The germline CDR1 and CDR2 sequences are SGHKS and YYEKEE (reference sequence). The CDR3 is 14 residues long. V lost 3 bases, J lost 3 bases, and 4 bases stayed unmatched. CDR3 in DNA: TGTGCCAGCAGCTGGGGACAGGGAGACTACGAGCAGTACTTC. Its protein product is CASSWGQGDYEQYF.

This clonotype was recorded at least ten times. The rearrangement uses TRBV13 and TRBJ2-7, with 10 bases matching TRBD1. The CDR3 length is 15 residues. With V trimmed by 3 bases and J by 5 bases, 7 bases remained unmatched. The germline V gene has CDR1 PRHDT and CDR2 FYEKMQ (reference sequence). The CDR3 reads CASSFRGQGLDEQYF. CDR3 in DNA: TGTGCCAGCAGCTTCCGGGGACAGGGGTTGGACGAGCAGTACTTC. Drawing the rest from reference TRBV13 and TRBJ2-7, the complete variable domain is AAGVIQSPRHLIKEKRETATLKCYPIPRHDTVYWYQQGPGQDPQFLISFYEKMQSDKGSIPDRFSAQQFSDYHSELNMSSLELGDSALYFCASSFRGQGLDEQYFGPGTRLTVT.

The chain is built from TRBV7-2 and TRBJ1-3; TRBD1 might be the D (6 bases). There are 17 residues in the CDR3. Looked up from germline, CDR1 is SGHTA and CDR2 is FQGNSA. The germline V and J ends were trimmed by 1 base and 0 bases, with 13 bases remaining between them. CDR3 residues: CASSLGGGTYSGNTIYF. CDR3 coding DNA: TGTGCCAGCAGCTTAGGAGGGGGGACCTACTCTGGAAACACCATATATTTT.

This clonotype was found many times. J is TRBJ2-7 and V is TRBV6-6; 14 positions match TRBD2. V was pared by 7 bases and J by 4 bases, with 3 bases of the junction left unmatched. The CDR3 consists of 14 residues. CDR1 and CDR2 from the germline V gene are MNHNY and SVGAGI (reference sequence). This CDR3 is CASIGTSGSYEQYF. The CDR3 DNA is TGTGCCAGCATTGGGACTAGCGGGAGTTACGAGCAGTACTTC.

This clonotype was recorded a few times. The J gene is TRBJ2-4, the V gene TRBV20-1; 13 bases map to TRBD2. The CDR3 runs to 16 residues. The junction had 6 bases not matched to a gene; V was cut back by 5 bases and J by 2 bases. The germline CDR1 and CDR2 sequences are DFQATT and SNEGSKA (reference sequence). CDR3 region: CSALLAGGRTKNIQYF. In DNA, the CDR3 is TGCAGTGCTCTACTAGCGGGAGGGCGGACCAAAAACATTCAGTACTTC.

This clonotype was detected many times. The chain uses TRBV7-6 and TRBJ2-7; D perhaps matches TRBD2 (6 bases). CDR3 size: 14 residues. Germline loops: CDR1 SGHVS, CDR2 FNYEAQ. V was clipped by 2 bases and J by 4 bases, with 12 bases between them. CDR3 bases: TGTGCCAGCAGCTTAACGGGGGACGGGTACGAGCAGTACTTC. It codes for CASSLTGDGYEQYF.

The chain combines TRBV12-3 or TRBV12-4 with TRBJ1-4; D is perhaps TRBD1 (5 bases). CDR3 length: 13 residues. V was trimmed by 3 bases and J by 5 bases, leaving 7 bases between them. The CDR3 here is CASSFRGNEKLFF. The DNA for the CDR3 is TGTGCCAGCAGTTTTCGGGGGAATGAAAAACTGTTTTTT.

The table lists this clonotype with many counts. The chain has TRBV4-3 and TRBJ2-3, with D hard to call. CDR1 LGHNA and CDR2 YSLEER come from the germline V gene. V was cut by 1 base and J by 2 bases, with 7 bases left in between. The CDR3 consists of 14 residues. The CDR3 loop reads CASSQGTATDTQYF. In DNA, the CDR3 is TGCGCCAGCAGCCAAGGTACTGCCACAGATACGCAGTATTTT.

Ten or more counts support this clonotype. V and J are TRBV20-1 and TRBJ1-2; D may be TRBD1 (6 bases). The CDR3 sequence is 15 residues long. In germline, CDR1 is DFQATT, CDR2 SNEGSKA (reference sequence). Trimming cost V 1 base and J 4 bases, with 16 bases left between them. CDR3 residues: CSARAEETGPYGYTF. In DNA, the CDR3 is TGCAGTGCTAGAGCCGAAGAGACAGGCCCCTATGGCTACACCTTC.

This clonotype is classed as medium-sized. The V gene is TRBV7-9, the J gene TRBJ1-1, with a weak D call TRBD1 (6 bases). The CDR3 totals 15 residues. V was pared by 5 bases and J by 5 bases, with 18 bases between. In germline, CDR1 is SEHNR, CDR2 FQNEAQ (reference sequence). CDR3 DNA sequence: TGTGCCAGCAGCGGATGGGACACCTCGGGGACTGAAGCTTTCTTT. Its translation: CASSGWDTSGTEAFF.

This clonotype has ten or more counts. The chain links TRBV4-3 to TRBJ2-3; TRBD2 matches at 13 bases. There are 15 residues in the CDR3. CDR1 is LGHNA, CDR2 YSLEER, per germline. V shed 3 bases, J shed 5 bases, and the junction held 2 bases outside the gene matches. The DNA of the CDR3 is TGCGCCAGCAGCCATGGACTAGCGGGAGAAGATACGCAGTATTTT. This translates into CASSHGLAGEDTQYF.

Only a few counts were recorded for this clonotype. The CDR3 DNA is TGTGCCAGCAGTGAAGGGGGCACAGATACGCAGTATTTT. Amino acid sequence: CASSEGGTDTQYF. The V and J genes are TRBV6-1 and TRBJ2-3; the D is unclear. Trimming pared 1 base from V and 1 base from J, leaving 3 bases between. The CDR3 runs 13 residues. Germline assignment: CDR1 MNHNS and CDR2 SASEGT.

This clonotype appeared a few times. The V gene is TRBV7-9, the J gene TRBJ1-5, with D possibly matching TRBD1 (6 bases). Trimming took off 4 bases at V and 3 bases at J, with 28 bases between the two ends. Germline assignment: CDR1 SEHNR and CDR2 FQNEAQ (reference sequence). The CDR3 totals 20 residues. For the CDR3, the DNA is TGTGCCAGCAGCTCACACGACATAACAGGGATTTCCCAACTCAATCAGCCCCAGCATTTT. Translation: CASSSHDITGISQLNQPQHF.

This clonotype has ten or more counts. V gene TRBV28 combines with J gene TRBJ2-3, with D possibly matching TRBD2 (5 bases). CDR3 length: 12 amino acids. CDR1 is MDHEN, CDR2 SYDVKM, per germline. The germline V and J ends were trimmed by 5 bases and 5 bases, with 8 bases remaining between them. The CDR3 spells CASSLTRDTQYF. Here the CDR3 DNA reads TGTGCCAGCAGTCTCACTAGAGATACGCAGTATTTT.

Here the CDR3 reads CASSLQATQETQYF. CDR3 bases: TGTGCCAGCAGCTTACAAGCGACCCAAGAGACCCAGTACTTC. The chain employs TRBV7-2 and TRBJ2-5; no definite D call. The CDR3 runs 14 residues. Looked up from germline, CDR1 is SGHTA and CDR2 is FQGNSA. The V gene lost 2 bases and the J gene lost 1 base, with 8 bases spanning the gap. Looking up the rest from reference TRBV7-2 and TRBJ2-5 gives the full variable domain: GAGVSQSPSNKVTEKGKDVELRCDPISGHTALYWYRQSLGQGLEFLIYFQGNSAPDKSGLPSDRFSAERTGGSVSTLTIQRTQQEDSAVYLCASSLQATQETQYFGPGTRLLVL.

The table lists this clonotype with a few counts. The rearrangement joins TRBV7-2 to TRBJ1-2; tentative D call: TRBD1 (6 bases). The CDR3 has 15 residues. Germline-derived CDR1 and CDR2 are SGHTA and FQGNSA. The V end was cut by 8 bases, the J end by 5 bases, with 21 bases between. The CDR3 loop is CASAPSRGGLYGYTF. CDR3 coding DNA: TGTGCCAGCGCCCCATCACGGGGGGGGCTGTATGGCTACACCTTC.

This clonotype was picked up many times. This chain links TRBV20-1 with TRBJ2-2; no firm D call. The CDR3 has 15 residues. V was clipped by 5 bases and J by 1 base, with 14 bases between them. Germline CDR1 and CDR2: DFQATT and SNEGSKA (reference sequence). This chain's CDR3 is CSADIPAKNTGELFF. The CDR3 coding sequence is TGCAGTGCTGACATACCGGCGAAGAACACCGGGGAGCTGTTTTTT.

This clonotype has ten or more counts. V is TRBV11-2 and J is TRBJ1-6; D call uncertain. V was clipped by 1 base and J by 8 bases, with 9 bases between them. Germline CDR1 and CDR2: SGHAT and FQNNGV. The length of the CDR3 is 14 residues. Here the CDR3 reads CASSLGPQYSPLHF. The CDR3 DNA follows: TGTGCCAGCAGCTTAGGACCTCAGTATTCACCCCTCCACTTT. Using reference TRBV11-2 and TRBJ1-6 for the parts outside the CDR3, the full variable domain is EAGVAQSPRYKIIEKRQSVAFWCNPISGHATLYWYQQILGQGPKLLIQFQNNGVVDDSQLPKDRFSAERLKGVDSTLKIQPAKLEDSAVYLCASSLGPQYSPLHFGNGTRLTVT.

The table lists this clonotype with many counts. The chain combines TRBV29-1 with TRBJ2-2; 8 positions agree with TRBD1. The J segment lost 4 bases and the V segment lost 5 bases, leaving 0 bases of the junction unmatched. Germline CDR1 SQVTM, CDR2 ANQGSEA. The CDR3 is 12 residues long. In nucleotides, the CDR3 is TGCAGCGTTACAGGGGGCACCGGGGAGCTGTTTTTT. Translation: CSVTGGTGELFF.